The sequence of this T cell receptor beta chain was determined in a study of T cell changes during pregnancy in multiple sclerosis. Only in-frame clones appear in the TCRdb table, and some are missing; sequencing was by immunoSEQ multiplex PCR. The sample yields roughly 41,000 clones, 70% to 90% seen once. Germline values: CDR1 LNHDA, CDR2 SQIVND (reference sequence). J gave up 0 bases and V 4 bases, and 8 bases lay outside the gene matches. The length of the CDR3 is 18 residues. The J gene is TRBJ2-1, the V gene TRBV19; 11 nucleotides agree with TRBD2. This sequence was found in a female donor with multiple sclerosis, enrolled in a pregnancy study. Material: CD4+ T cells from peripheral blood mononuclear cells, obtained in the first trimester of pregnancy. The CDR3 DNA reads as TGTGCCAGTAGTACGGGACTAGCGGAGTGGAGCTCCTACAATGAGCAGTTCTTC. Translated, it gives CASSTGLAEWSSYNEQFF.